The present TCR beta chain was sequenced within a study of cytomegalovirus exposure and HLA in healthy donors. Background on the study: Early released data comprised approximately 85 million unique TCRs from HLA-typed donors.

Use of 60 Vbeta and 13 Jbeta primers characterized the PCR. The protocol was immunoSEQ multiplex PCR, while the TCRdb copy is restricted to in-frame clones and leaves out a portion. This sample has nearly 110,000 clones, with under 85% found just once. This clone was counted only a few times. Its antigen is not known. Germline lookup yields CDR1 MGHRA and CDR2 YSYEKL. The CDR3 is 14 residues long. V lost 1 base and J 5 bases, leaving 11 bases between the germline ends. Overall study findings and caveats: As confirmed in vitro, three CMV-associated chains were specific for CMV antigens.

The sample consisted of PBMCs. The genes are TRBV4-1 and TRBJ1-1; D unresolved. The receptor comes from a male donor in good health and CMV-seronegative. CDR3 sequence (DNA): TGCGCCAGCAGCCAAGGGCCGGGGTTAACTGAAGCTTTCTTT. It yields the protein CASSQGPGLTEAFF.